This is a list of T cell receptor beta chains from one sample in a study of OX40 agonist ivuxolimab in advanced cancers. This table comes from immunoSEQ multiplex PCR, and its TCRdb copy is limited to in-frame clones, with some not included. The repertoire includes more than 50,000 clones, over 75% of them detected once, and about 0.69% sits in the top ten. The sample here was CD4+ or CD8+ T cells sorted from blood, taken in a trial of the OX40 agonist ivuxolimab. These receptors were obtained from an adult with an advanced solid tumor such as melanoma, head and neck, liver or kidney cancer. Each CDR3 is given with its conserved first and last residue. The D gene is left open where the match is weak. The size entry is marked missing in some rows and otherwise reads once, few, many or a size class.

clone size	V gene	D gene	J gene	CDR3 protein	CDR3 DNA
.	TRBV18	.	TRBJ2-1	CASSPDPNEQFF	TGTGCCAGCTCACCAGATCCAAATGAGCAGTTCTTC
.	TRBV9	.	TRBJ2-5	CASSPPGYGETQYF	TGTGCCAGCAGCCCCCCTGGTTACGGGGAGACCCAGTACTTC
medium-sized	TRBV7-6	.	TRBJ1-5	CASSFGANNQPQHF	TGTGCCAGCAGCTTTGGAGCAAACAATCAGCCCCAGCATTTT
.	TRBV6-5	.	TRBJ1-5	CASSFYGGPSQPQHF	TGTGCCAGCTCCTTCTACGGGGGGCCAAGTCAGCCCCAGCATTTT
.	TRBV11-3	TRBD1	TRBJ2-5	CASSARGLETQYF	TGTGCCAGCAGCGCCAGGGGGCTGGAGACCCAGTACTTC
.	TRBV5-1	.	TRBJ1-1	CASSLMAGGNTEAFF	TGCGCCAGCAGCTTGATGGCGGGGGGGAATACTGAAGCTTTCTTT
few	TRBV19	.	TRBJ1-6	CASSFGRVYSPLHF	TGTGCCAGTAGTTTCGGGAGGGTCTATTCACCCCTCCACTTT
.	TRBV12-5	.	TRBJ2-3	CASAPKVADTQYF	TGTGCTAGCGCTCCCAAAGTCGCAGATACGCAGTATTTT
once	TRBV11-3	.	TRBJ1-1	CATRGRGTEAFF	TGTGCGACCCGGGGCCGCGGGACTGAAGCTTTCTTT
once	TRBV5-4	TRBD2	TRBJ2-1	CASSTLGWTSGGAGNEQFF	TGTGCCAGCAGCACCCTTGGGTGGACTAGCGGGGGGGCAGGGAATGAGCAGTTCTTC
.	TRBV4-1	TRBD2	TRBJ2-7	CASSQEALDPYTSGVYEQYF	TGCGCCAGCAGCCAAGAAGCCCTAGATCCCTATACTAGCGGGGTCTACGAGCAGTACTTC
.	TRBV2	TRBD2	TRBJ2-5	CASSVGTSGGGLQETQYF	TGTGCCAGCAGTGTCGGGACTAGCGGGGGGGGACTTCAAGAGACCCAGTACTTC
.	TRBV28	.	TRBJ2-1	CASNGGNEQFF	TGTGCCAGCAATGGGGGCAATGAGCAGTTCTTC
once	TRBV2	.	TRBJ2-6	CASSEGVTISSGANVLTF	TGTGCCAGCAGTGAAGGAGTCACGATCAGCTCTGGGGCCAACGTCCTGACTTTC
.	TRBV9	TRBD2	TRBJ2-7	CASSPRTSGAHEQYF	TGTGCCAGCAGCCCGCGGACTAGCGGGGCCCACGAGCAGTACTTC
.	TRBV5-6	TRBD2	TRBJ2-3	CASSFSGGDTDTQYF	TGTGCCAGCAGCTTTAGCGGGGGGGACACAGATACGCAGTATTTT
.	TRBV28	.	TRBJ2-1	CASSFRDEQFF	TGTGCCAGCAGTTTTCGCGATGAGCAGTTCTTC
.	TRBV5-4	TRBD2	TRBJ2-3	CASSLQSGGGLNTQYF	TGTGCCAGCAGCTTGCAGAGCGGGGGGGGCCTAAATACGCAGTATTTT
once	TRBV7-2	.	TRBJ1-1	CASSPPVTGGTEAFF	TGTGCCAGCAGCCCCCCCGTTACGGGGGGGACTGAAGCTTTCTTT
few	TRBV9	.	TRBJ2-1	CASSVEAGRRNEQFF	TGTGCCAGCAGCGTAGAAGCGGGTCGGCGGAATGAGCAGTTCTTC
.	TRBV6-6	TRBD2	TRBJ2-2	CASSYPTSSNTGELFF	TGTGCCAGCAGTTACCCGACTAGCAGTAACACCGGGGAGCTGTTTTTT
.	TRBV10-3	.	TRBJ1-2	CAISEGRGTAGYTF	TGTGCCATCAGTGAGGGAAGGGGGACTGCTGGCTACACCTTC
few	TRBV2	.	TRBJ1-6	CATRTAEGSPLHF	TGTGCCACCAGGACAGCGGAAGGTTCACCCCTCCACTTT
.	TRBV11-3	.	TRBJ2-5	CASSLDPELGSEETQYF	TGTGCCAGCAGCTTAGATCCAGAACTGGGGTCGGAGGAGACCCAGTACTTC
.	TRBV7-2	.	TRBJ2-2	CASSLGRRSGELFF	TGTGCCAGCAGCTTAGGCCGTCGGTCCGGGGAGCTGTTTTTT
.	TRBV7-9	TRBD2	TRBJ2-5	CASSPGLAWETQYF	TGTGCCAGCAGCCCTGGACTAGCTTGGGAGACCCAGTACTTC
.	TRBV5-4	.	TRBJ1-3	CASSLDRTSSGNTIYF	TGTGCCAGCAGCTTGGACAGGACGAGCTCTGGAAACACCATATATTTT
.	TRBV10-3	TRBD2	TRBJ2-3	CATDRSGGTDTQYF	TGTGCCACCGACCGGAGCGGGGGCACAGATACGCAGTATTTT
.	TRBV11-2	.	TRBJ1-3	CASSTDSSGNTIYF	TGTGCCAGCAGCACCGACAGCTCTGGAAACACCATATATTTT
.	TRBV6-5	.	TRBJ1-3	CASSPLLSSGNTIYF	TGTGCCAGCAGTCCCCTATTATCCTCTGGAAACACCATATATTTT
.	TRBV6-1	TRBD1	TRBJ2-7	CASSFGQAEQYF	TGTGCCAGCAGTTTCGGACAGGCCGAGCAGTACTTC
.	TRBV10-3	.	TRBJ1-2	CAISGYLGADNYGYTF	TGTGCCATCAGTGGGTATTTGGGTGCGGACAACTATGGCTACACCTTC
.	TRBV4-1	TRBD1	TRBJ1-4	CASSRGQGVNEKLFF	TGCGCCAGCAGCCGGGGGCAGGGGGTGAATGAAAAACTGTTTTTT
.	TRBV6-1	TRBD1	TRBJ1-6	CASRLRQGIDSPLHF	TGTGCCAGCAGGCTAAGACAGGGTATTGATTCACCCCTCCACTTT
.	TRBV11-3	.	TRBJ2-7	CASSFGVRESGVQYF	TGTGCCAGCAGCTTCGGGGTGCGGGAAAGCGGAGTGCAGTACTTC
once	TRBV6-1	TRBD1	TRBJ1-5	CASSAMTGRDQPQHF	TGTGCCAGCAGTGCCATGACAGGGAGAGATCAGCCCCAGCATTTT
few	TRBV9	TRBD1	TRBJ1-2	CASSVAAQGAPSGYTF	TGTGCCAGCAGCGTAGCTGCACAGGGGGCGCCGAGTGGCTACACCTTC
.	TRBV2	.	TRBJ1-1	CASSGGDNLNTEAFF	TGTGCCAGCAGTGGGGGGGACAATTTGAACACTGAAGCTTTCTTT
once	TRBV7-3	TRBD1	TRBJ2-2	CASSLRRGPTGELFF	TGTGCCAGCAGCTTACGCAGGGGGCCCACCGGGGAGCTGTTTTTT
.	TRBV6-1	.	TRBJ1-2	CASSEVQGNGYTF	TGTGCCAGCAGTGAAGTACAGGGTAATGGCTACACCTTC
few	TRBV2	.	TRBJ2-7	CASISYEQYF	TGTGCCAGCATCTCCTACGAGCAGTACTTC
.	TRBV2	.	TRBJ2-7	CASSDRVNEQYF	TGTGCCAGCAGTGACAGGGTGAACGAGCAGTACTTC
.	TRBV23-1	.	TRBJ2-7	CASSPARRARDSPYEQYF	TGCGCCAGCAGTCCCGCGCGGCGGGCGAGAGACTCCCCCTACGAGCAGTACTTC
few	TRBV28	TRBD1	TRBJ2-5	CASSHLTLRGRQETQYF	TGTGCCAGCAGTCACTTAACCCTAAGGGGGCGGCAAGAGACCCAGTACTTC
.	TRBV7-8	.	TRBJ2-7	CASSPKYEQYF	TGTGCCAGCAGCCCAAAATACGAGCAGTACTTC